The clone carrying this T cell receptor beta chain came up many times. Its specificity is unknown. The sample is drawn from a study of read filtering for tumor transcriptome and immune sequencing. Study-level background: Patients were 17 male and some 15 female, mean age around 66 years, range about 40 to 85.

The library was built from 400 ng RNA with molecular barcoded adaptors for alpha/delta and beta/gamma chains. TCRdb itself ran the reads through MiXCR, one entry per CDR3 protein. Here the sample spans 35,000 to 40,000 distinct CDR3 sequences, around 13% being singletons. Between the trimmed V and J ends, which lost 2 bases and 3 bases, there was a span of 10 bases. Germline lookup yields CDR1 MNHEY and CDR2 SVGEGT. The CDR3 totals 14 residues. Bone marrow was sampled from every patient at the time of active disease. Study-level results: RNA-seq captured clonotypes less deeply and reliably than IR-seq.

The TCR originated in a donor over 35 with multiple myeloma. The sample consisted of a population of CD138-negative cells sorted from bone marrow. The V gene is TRBV6-2 or TRBV6-3, the J gene TRBJ1-1; D remains unclear. CDR3 sequence: CASSYLYVDTEAFF. The CDR3 region has the DNA TGTGCCAGCAGTTACCTCTATGTAGACACTGAAGCTTTCTTT.